The text below deals with one T cell receptor beta chain. Its cognate antigen is unknown. There are 14 residues in the CDR3. Trimming stripped 3 bases from V and 2 bases from J, with 11 bases between. Germline V lookup: CDR1 LNHDA, CDR2 SQIVND (reference sequence). This entry comes from a study of OX40 agonist ivuxolimab in advanced cancers. Study summary: Hepatocellular carcinoma, melanoma, renal cell or head and neck cancer affected the dose-escalation patients. Overall study findings and caveats: Dose levels from 0.1 to 3.0 mg/kg saw CD4+ and CD8+ blood T cells expand clonally by week 6.

TCRdb's copy holds only in-frame clones and misses some; the assay was immunoSEQ multiplex PCR. The profile shows 70,000 or so clones, approximately 90% of them singletons. J is TRBJ2-7 and V is TRBV19; D perhaps matches TRBD1 (5 bases). This TCR was sampled from an adult with an advanced solid tumor such as melanoma, head and neck, liver or kidney cancer. Material: CD4+ or CD8+ T cells sorted from blood, obtained in a trial of the OX40 agonist ivuxolimab. The CDR3 DNA follows: TGTGCCAGTAGTATCAGGGTAGGAACCTACGAGCAGTACTTC. This gives the protein CASSIRVGTYEQYF.